A single T cell receptor beta chain is shown here with its context. This specimen belongs to a study of shared clonotypes between healthy human individuals. Trimming cost V 3 bases and J 1 base, with 11 bases left between them. The CDR3 loop spans 15 amino acids. Germline assignment: CDR1 SEHNR and CDR2 FQNEAQ (reference sequence). This table comes from immunoSEQ multiplex PCR, and its TCRdb copy is limited to in-frame clones, with some not included. The data contain some 900,000 clones, approximately 80% of them singletons. What was sequenced was memory CD4+ T cells sorted from blood. The subset here: CD45RA-negative fraction. The chain couples TRBV7-9 to TRBJ2-3; unclear D gene. This sequence originates from a man younger than 30 in good health. CDR3 nucleotides: TGTGCCAGCAGCTTGTCTGAACGCGGCACAGATACGCAGTATTTT. Amino acids: CASSLSERGTDTQYF.